This T cell receptor beta chain was profiled in a study of shared T cell receptors in the human thymus. The CDR3 loop spans 16 amino acids. With V trimmed by 4 bases and J by 2 bases, 5 bases remained unmatched. Only one count was recorded for this clone. Measured with immunoSEQ multiplex PCR; TCRdb has only the in-frame clones, and not every one. The sample holds hundreds of thousands of clones, over 75% seen once. These data were likewise used in another study, on human thymus T cells.

The sequenced sample consisted of thymocytes. The source is a boy in the first two years of life with a congenital heart defect. V is TRBV6-7 and J is TRBJ1-5; 10 bases are a match to TRBD1. TRBV6-7 is placed among ORFs of uncertain function. CDR3 DNA: TGTGCCAGCAGTTTCCCGGGACAGGGGCGCAATCAGCCCCAGCATTTT. Translating it yields CASSFPGQGRNQPQHF.